This record concerns one T cell receptor (beta chain) sequence. These data belong to a study of blood T cell repertoires in COVID-19. As for the study in general: Samples of COVID-19 (acute and convalescent) were obtained from the United States, Italy and Spain.

Sequencing was performed with immunoSEQ multiplex PCR; in TCRdb, only in-frame clones are kept and a portion is missing. Altogether hundreds of thousands of clones are present, around 82% being singletons, with the ten largest covering about 4.5%. Trimming shortened V by 2 bases and J by 4 bases, and 14 bases separated the two germline ends. Germline lookup yields CDR1 MNHEY and CDR2 SVGAGI. The CDR3 has 15 amino acids. Cohort allocation depended upon clinical history that participants reported. The clonotype was recovered from a man aged 25 to 45 with acute COVID-19. The rearrangement links TRBV6-5 to TRBJ1-2; the D is unclear. Sample: PBMCs or T cells enriched from blood (not recorded which). The CDR3 here is CASSYLRSGAYGYTF. In nucleotides, the CDR3 is TGTGCCAGCAGTTACCTGAGATCGGGTGCCTATGGCTACACCTTC.